The rows below give T cell receptor beta chains drawn from one sample of a study of shared clonotypes between healthy human individuals. Some clones are missing from TCRdb's copy, which holds only in-frame ones; the method was immunoSEQ multiplex PCR. The sample lists 2,500,000 or so clones; roughly 92% were seen once. The specimen sequenced was naive CD4+ T cells sorted from blood. These receptors all come from a man aged 18 to 29 in good health. The CDR3 runs from the conserved cysteine through the conserved F or W. The D gene is left open where the match is weak. The listing skips clone size in some rows; elsewhere it reads once, few, many or a size class.

J	size	V	D	CDR3	DNA
TRBJ2-7	.	TRBV6-1	.	CASSEIPGSVYEQYF	TGTGCCAGCAGTGAAATTCCAGGGTCAGTCTACGAGCAGTACTTC
TRBJ1-1	.	TRBV11-2	.	CASSQQSDKTEAFF	TGTGCCAGCAGCCAACAATCCGACAAGACTGAAGCTTTCTTT
TRBJ2-5	.	TRBV10-3	.	CASQTSQEETQYF	TGTGCCAGCCAAACCTCACAGGAAGAGACCCAGTACTTC
TRBJ1-3	once	TRBV10-1	.	CASRYSFGDTIYF	TGCGCCAGCCGGTATTCCTTTGGGGACACCATATATTTT
TRBJ2-1	.	TRBV11-2	.	CASSWIGESVNEQFF	TGTGCCAGCAGCTGGATCGGTGAGTCTGTCAATGAGCAGTTCTTC
TRBJ1-6	.	TRBV28	.	CATEAGQSSPLHF	TGTGCCACCGAGGCCGGACAGTCTTCACCCCTCCACTTT
TRBJ2-4	.	TRBV7-2	.	CASSLGGKNIQYF	TGTGCCAGCAGCTTAGGAGGCAAAAACATTCAGTACTTC
TRBJ1-2	.	TRBV19	TRBD1	CASSSTQGADYGYTF	TGTGCCAGTAGTAGCACACAGGGGGCCGACTATGGCTACACCTTC
TRBJ2-7	once	TRBV28	.	CASSPLGGQINEQYF	TGTGCCAGCAGTCCCCTTGGGGGGCAAATCAACGAGCAGTACTTC
TRBJ2-7	.	TRBV5-1	TRBD2	CASSLGASGSSYEQYF	TGCGCCAGCAGCCTTGGGGCTAGCGGAAGCTCCTACGAGCAGTACTTC
TRBJ2-4	.	TRBV5-4	.	CASSSRQELAKNIQYF	TGTGCCAGCAGCTCTCGACAGGAGCTAGCCAAAAACATTCAGTACTTC
TRBJ1-2	.	TRBV6-1	TRBD1	CASTIGDRQFYGYTF	TGTGCCAGCACCATAGGGGACAGACAATTCTATGGCTACACCTTC
TRBJ2-7	.	TRBV7-2	TRBD2	CASSLGGTSGYEQYF	TGTGCCAGCAGCTTAGGTGGGACTAGCGGCTACGAGCAGTACTTC
TRBJ2-7	.	TRBV5-1	.	CASSSARTYEQYF	TGCGCCAGCAGCTCAGCGCGAACCTACGAGCAGTACTTC
TRBJ1-3	once	TRBV29-1	.	CSPGNTIYF	TGCAGCCCCGGGAACACCATATATTTT
TRBJ2-5	.	TRBV5-1	TRBD1	CASSATGEETQYF	TGCGCCAGCAGCGCAACAGGGGAAGAGACCCAGTACTTC
TRBJ1-4	.	TRBV28	TRBD1	CASSLAGQGGEKLFF	TGTGCCAGCAGTTTAGCCGGACAGGGTGGTGAAAAACTGTTTTTT
TRBJ2-5	.	TRBV5-4	.	CASSLDARETQYF	TGTGCCAGCAGCTTGGACGCACGGGAGACCCAGTACTTC
TRBJ1-1	once	TRBV28	.	CAIKAGEAFF	TGTGCCATAAAGGCCGGTGAAGCTTTCTTT
TRBJ2-1	.	TRBV7-2	TRBD2	CASNNLAGVGDEQFF	TGTGCCAGCAACAATCTGGCGGGAGTCGGGGATGAGCAGTTCTTC
TRBJ2-5	.	TRBV7-6	TRBD1	CASSWGTDLQETQYF	TGTGCCAGCAGCTGGGGGACAGACCTCCAAGAGACCCAGTACTTC
TRBJ2-1	.	TRBV5-4	TRBD2	CASSLDPAGVNNEQFF	TGTGCCAGCAGCTTGGACCCTGCGGGGGTGAACAATGAGCAGTTCTTC
TRBJ2-3	.	TRBV4-1	.	CASSQEDFPSTDTQYF	TGCGCCAGCAGCCAAGAGGACTTCCCTTCCACAGATACGCAGTATTTT
TRBJ2-2	.	TRBV13	.	CASSYRDGITGELFF	TGTGCCAGCAGTTATCGGGACGGAATCACCGGGGAGCTGTTTTTT
TRBJ2-7	once	TRBV19	TRBD2	CASSIVRGSSFYEQYF	TGTGCCAGTAGTATAGTGCGCGGGAGTTCTTTCTACGAGCAGTACTTC
TRBJ2-7	.	TRBV5-1	TRBD2	CASSLASGGPIEQYF	TGCGCCAGCAGCTTGGCCAGCGGGGGGCCGATCGAGCAGTACTTC
TRBJ1-2	.	TRBV5-4	.	CASSVPGTSGGYTF	TGTGCCAGCAGCGTTCCCGGGACTTCGGGGGGCTACACCTTC
TRBJ1-2	.	TRBV7-2	.	CASSPDSNYGYTF	TGTGCCAGCAGCCCCGACAGTAACTATGGCTACACCTTC
TRBJ1-5	.	TRBV2	.	CASSAEYQPQHF	TGTGCCAGCAGTGCCGAGTATCAGCCCCAGCATTTT
TRBJ1-1	.	TRBV11-2	.	CASSLDRKNTEAFF	TGTGCCAGCAGCTTAGACAGGAAGAACACTGAAGCTTTCTTT
TRBJ1-2	.	TRBV25-1	.	CAISGPNGGYTF	TGTGCCATTTCGGGACCCAACGGAGGCTACACCTTC
TRBJ2-1	.	TRBV7-6	TRBD2	CASSLGSSGGADEQFF	TGTGCCAGCAGCTTAGGAAGTAGCGGGGGGGCGGATGAGCAGTTCTTC
TRBJ2-7	.	TRBV7-2	.	CASSPVGKSGLREQYF	TGTGCCAGCAGCCCCGTTGGCAAATCGGGATTGCGCGAGCAGTACTTC
TRBJ1-1	.	TRBV21-1	.	CASSKDRGPRGAEAFF	TGTGCCAGCAGCAAAGACAGGGGGCCCCGGGGAGCTGAAGCTTTCTTT
TRBJ1-2	.	TRBV6-5	TRBD1	CASSSTGDPLSYGYTF	TGTGCCAGCAGTTCGACAGGGGATCCTCTTAGCTATGGCTACACCTTC
TRBJ2-3	once	TRBV29-1	.	CSVGSDTQYF	TGCAGCGTGGGATCAGATACGCAGTATTTT
TRBJ2-3	.	TRBV29-1	.	CSVGQSTDTQYF	TGCAGCGTGGGACAAAGCACAGATACGCAGTATTTT
TRBJ2-7	.	TRBV11-2	TRBD2	CASSRLSGGHYEQYF	TGTGCCAGCAGTCGCCTGAGCGGGGGGCACTACGAGCAGTACTTC
TRBJ2-5	.	TRBV5-4	.	CASSLGSRAETQYF	TGTGCCAGCAGCTTGGGGTCTAGGGCGGAGACCCAGTACTTC
TRBJ1-1	once	TRBV25-1	.	CASSERENTEAFF	TGTGCCAGCAGTGAACGGGAGAACACTGAAGCTTTCTTT
TRBJ1-6	.	TRBV14	.	CASSQNFGTQRHNSPLHF	TGTGCCAGCAGCCAAAACTTCGGGACCCAGAGGCATAATTCACCCCTCCACTTT
TRBJ2-5	once	TRBV4-2	TRBD2	CASSPGLAGGGETQYF	TGTGCCAGCAGCCCAGGACTAGCGGGGGGCGGAGAGACCCAGTACTTC
TRBJ2-2	.	TRBV7-2	.	CASSPPIPQGIGRSGELFF	TGTGCCAGCAGCCCCCCTATCCCTCAGGGCATCGGTCGCTCCGGGGAGCTGTTTTTT
TRBJ2-7	once	TRBV25-1	.	CASSAGSYEQYF	TGTGCCAGCAGTGCCGGGTCCTACGAGCAGTACTTC
TRBJ1-1	.	TRBV11-2	.	CASSLSANTEAFF	TGTGCCAGCAGCTTATCGGCGAACACTGAAGCTTTCTTT
TRBJ1-3	.	TRBV9	.	CASSTGTGGNTIYF	TGTGCCAGCAGCACCGGGACCGGCGGAAACACCATATATTTT
TRBJ2-5	.	TRBV7-9	TRBD2	CASSFGGEYQETQYF	TGTGCCAGCAGCTTCGGGGGGGAGTACCAAGAGACCCAGTACTTC
TRBJ1-4	.	TRBV2	.	CASSDPTLPRGEKLFF	TGTGCCAGCAGTGATCCCACCCTTCCTAGGGGTGAAAAACTGTTTTTT
TRBJ1-1	.	TRBV15	.	CATSRAGTAPLVAFF	TGTGCCACCAGCAGGGCCGGGACGGCTCCTCTTGTGGCTTTCTTT